This T cell receptor beta chain was captured in a study of tumor-infiltrating lymphocytes in oesophageal squamous cell carcinoma. This clonotype was seen at least ten times. MiXCR, run by TCRdb on the PCR reads, gives a single entry per CDR3 protein. The sample holds over 15,000 distinct CDR3 sequences, about 50% seen once. The TCR sequence derives from a male donor with esophageal squamous cell carcinoma. Sequencing was done on a sample of esophageal tumor tissue.

CDR3 nucleotides: TGTGCCAGCAGTAGTGGGGGGGGAGAGACCCAGTACTTC. Residues: CASSSGGGETQYF. The chain combines TRBV7-6 with TRBJ2-5; TRBD2 aligns across 7 bases. Trimming removed 6 bases from V and 4 bases from J; junction bases left unmatched: 5. CDR1 is SGHVS, CDR2 FNYEAQ, per germline. CDR3 length equals 13 residues.